This T cell receptor beta chain was found in a study of blood T cell repertoires in COVID-19 (dated by TCRdb to 2018 to 2020). A note on the overall study: Collaborator samples came from the United States, Italy and Spain and covered acute and convalescent phases of COVID-19. The repertoires were released in a freely available public database meant as a resource for research on the immune response to SARS-CoV-2. The samples were drawn from the first 160 participants of the ongoing ImmuneRACE study and from 1,254 subjects provided by 6 global collaborators. HLA class I and class II types, where available, came from metadata supplied by the sample provider rather than from assay-based typing. The prospective study material was composed of cDNA or gDNA derived from T cells, B-cell-depleted T cells, or PBMCs. A de-identified subject ID, COVID-19 status, age in years and sex were almost always included in the sample metadata. The dataset comprised deeply sampled blood TCRbeta repertoires from subjects exposed to, actively infected with, or recovered from COVID-19.

CDR1 and CDR2 are drawn from the germline V gene: MDHEN, SYDVKM. The V end gives up 3 bases and the J end 4 bases, leaving 5 bases in the junction not matched to a gene. From the cysteine up to the phenylalanine, the CDR3 has a length of 15 residues. Only the CDR3 DNA stays, 45 bases, in frame from base 1. TCRbeta CDR3 regions were amplified from genomic DNA by means of the immunoSEQ Assay, a bias-controlled multiplex PCR. In the original analysis: Within the assay, amplification of reference gene primers was used to estimate how many nucleated cells each sample contained. To quantify the absolute abundance of each unique TCRbeta CDR3 rearrangement, sequence reads were collapsed and filtered. Productive Simpson clonality was computed per sample as the square root of Simpson's diversity index over productive rearrangements. This immuneACCESS table, as held by TCRdb, lists in-frame sequences with V and J called but not all clones. Of the missing ones, under half trace to an unresolved V gene in checked studies; the others have no known cause. D and trimming come from the DNA, and the V and J calls and clone size come from that table. The sample contains around 230,000 clones, about 90% of them found a single time. 3.5% to 4% of the sample comes from the top ten.

The paper's findings and limits, for the study overall: The quantity of clinical and demographic metadata differed by source and by participant and was supplied without curation.

Participants in the prospective study were enrolled through a virtual design, were aged about 18 to 90 years, and lived in about two dozen United States geographic areas. Cohort assignment in the prospective study relied on participant-reported clinical history from a screening survey and a study questionnaire. In the prospective study, whole blood, serum and a nasopharyngeal or oropharyngeal swab were collected from each participant by mobile phlebotomists. Over an approximately two-month period, participants in the prospective study had the option of providing additional blood draws and questionnaires. Before DNA extraction, blood samples from the prospective study were shipped at room temperature or frozen. This clone has just a few counts. Its antigen has not been determined. No quality values exist for individual bases; no much larger clone is one base distant.

Specimen: PBMCs or T cells enriched from blood (not recorded which). The chain was built from TRBV28 and TRBJ1-2; the central 10 bases match TRBD1. The TCR was taken from a woman younger than 45 with acute COVID-19. The CDR3: CASSLGWTGGYGYTF. The DNA sequence is TGTGCCAGCAGTTTGGGGTGGACAGGGGGCTATGGCTACACCTTC.